These T cell receptor beta chains were read from a single sample in a study of cytomegalovirus exposure and HLA in healthy donors. Some clones are missing from TCRdb's copy, which holds only in-frame ones; the method was immunoSEQ multiplex PCR. The sample comprises 150,000 to 200,000 clones, 81% of which are singletons, and 1.5% to 2% rests with the top ten. The sample comprised PBMCs. These receptors originate from a man aged 18 to 29 in good health and CMV-seronegative. Both conserved end residues are part of each CDR3. The D gene is left open where the match is weak. Expanded clones are given a class, and other clones once, few, many or no size at all.

d_gene: TRBD2; abundance: .; v_gene: TRBV5-4; j_gene: TRBJ2-7; CDR3nt: TGTGCCAGCAGCTTGGAGGGCGGGGGCTACGAGCAGTACTTC; CDR3aa: CASSLEGGGYEQYF
d_gene: .; abundance: few; v_gene: TRBV27; j_gene: TRBJ1-6; CDR3nt: TGTGCCAGCAGAAAAGACAGCGTTAATTCACCCCTCCACTTT; CDR3aa: CASRKDSVNSPLHF
d_gene: .; abundance: .; v_gene: TRBV10-2; j_gene: TRBJ1-1; CDR3nt: TGCGCCAGCAGTACAACAGGTGGCGCTGAAGCTTTCTTT; CDR3aa: CASSTTGGAEAFF
d_gene: .; abundance: .; v_gene: TRBV29-1; j_gene: TRBJ2-7; CDR3nt: TGCAGCGTAGGACAGGGAGGGAACGAGCAGTACTTC; CDR3aa: CSVGQGGNEQYF
d_gene: TRBD1; abundance: .; v_gene: TRBV27; j_gene: TRBJ2-7; CDR3nt: TGTGCCAGCAGTTTTGACAGGGACTACGAGCAGTACTTC; CDR3aa: CASSFDRDYEQYF
d_gene: TRBD2; abundance: .; v_gene: TRBV13; j_gene: TRBJ2-1; CDR3nt: TGTGCCAGCAGCTTAGAACGGACTAGCGAGCAGTTCTTC; CDR3aa: CASSLERTSEQFF
d_gene: .; abundance: .; v_gene: TRBV10-3; j_gene: TRBJ2-5; CDR3nt: TGTGCCATCAGTGAGGAGAGGGAGACCCAGTACTTC; CDR3aa: CAISEERETQYF
d_gene: TRBD1; abundance: once; v_gene: TRBV18; j_gene: TRBJ1-3; CDR3nt: TGTGCCAGCTCACCGGACAGGGTGGCAAACACCATATATTTT; CDR3aa: CASSPDRVANTIYF
d_gene: .; abundance: .; v_gene: TRBV5-6; j_gene: TRBJ2-3; CDR3nt: TGTGCCAGCTTAGGGGGCGGGGTGACAGATACGCAGTATTTT; CDR3aa: CASLGGGVTDTQYF
d_gene: .; abundance: .; v_gene: TRBV2; j_gene: TRBJ2-6; CDR3nt: TGTGCCAGCAGTGTGGTTCAGGTTCACCGGGGGGCCAACGTCCTGACTTTC; CDR3aa: CASSVVQVHRGANVLTF
d_gene: .; abundance: .; v_gene: TRBV2; j_gene: TRBJ1-3; CDR3nt: TGTGCCAGCACTCGGGGAAACACCATATATTTT; CDR3aa: CASTRGNTIYF
d_gene: .; abundance: .; v_gene: TRBV5-5; j_gene: TRBJ1-5; CDR3nt: TGTGCCAGCAGCTTGCGGGACATAAATCAGCCCCAGCATTTT; CDR3aa: CASSLRDINQPQHF
d_gene: TRBD2; abundance: once; v_gene: TRBV5-1; j_gene: TRBJ2-1; CDR3nt: TGCGCCAGCAGGTTTAGCGGGGCCTCCTACAATGAGCAGTTCTTC; CDR3aa: CASRFSGASYNEQFF
d_gene: .; abundance: once; v_gene: TRBV19; j_gene: TRBJ2-7; CDR3nt: TGTGCCAGTAGTATTGAACTCCTAAGTTCCTACGAGCAGTACTTC; CDR3aa: CASSIELLSSYEQYF
d_gene: .; abundance: .; v_gene: TRBV19; j_gene: TRBJ1-1; CDR3nt: TGTGCCAGTATAAGCCGTCGGAACACTGAAGCTTTCTTT; CDR3aa: CASISRRNTEAFF
d_gene: TRBD1; abundance: few; v_gene: TRBV19; j_gene: TRBJ1-5; CDR3nt: TGTGCCAGTAGACAGGGGGCAACGGCGGGGAATCAGCCCCAGCATTTT; CDR3aa: CASRQGATAGNQPQHF
d_gene: .; abundance: .; v_gene: TRBV10-3; j_gene: TRBJ2-7; CDR3nt: TGTGCCATCACCTCAGGGGTAGGCGAGCAGTACTTC; CDR3aa: CAITSGVGEQYF
d_gene: TRBD2; abundance: .; v_gene: TRBV7-9; j_gene: TRBJ2-1; CDR3nt: TGTGCCAGCAGGGAACTAGGACTAGCGGGGGAGGGGGAGCAGTTCTTC; CDR3aa: CASRELGLAGEGEQFF
d_gene: .; abundance: .; v_gene: TRBV5-6; j_gene: TRBJ2-7; CDR3nt: TGTGCCAGCAGTGCAGTGTTCTCCTACGAGCAGTACTTC; CDR3aa: CASSAVFSYEQYF
d_gene: TRBD2; abundance: .; v_gene: TRBV29-1; j_gene: TRBJ2-7; CDR3nt: TGCAGCGTTGTTAGCGGGGCCTCCTACGAGCAGTACTTC; CDR3aa: CSVVSGASYEQYF
d_gene: TRBD2; abundance: .; v_gene: TRBV10-3; j_gene: TRBJ2-7; CDR3nt: TGTGCCATCAGTGAGTCGGGCGGGAGGATCCCGCCGACCTACGAGCAGTACTTC; CDR3aa: CAISESGGRIPPTYEQYF
d_gene: .; abundance: .; v_gene: TRBV7-3; j_gene: TRBJ2-3; CDR3nt: TGTGCCAGCAGCTTATCCCCGACTAGAGGTACAGATACGCAGTATTTT; CDR3aa: CASSLSPTRGTDTQYF
d_gene: .; abundance: once; v_gene: TRBV4-3; j_gene: TRBJ1-2; CDR3nt: TGCGCCAGCAGCCAAGGCCCCCAGGGCCACTATGGCTACACCTTC; CDR3aa: CASSQGPQGHYGYTF
d_gene: TRBD1; abundance: .; v_gene: TRBV19; j_gene: TRBJ2-3; CDR3nt: TGTGCCAGTAGTAGGCCGGGACAGGGCACAGATACGCAGTATTTT; CDR3aa: CASSRPGQGTDTQYF
d_gene: .; abundance: .; v_gene: TRBV2; j_gene: TRBJ1-6; CDR3nt: TGTGCCAGCAGTCGACGTTCGCGGGGGGAGGGTTCACCCCTCCACTTT; CDR3aa: CASSRRSRGEGSPLHF
d_gene: TRBD2; abundance: .; v_gene: TRBV10-3; j_gene: TRBJ2-1; CDR3nt: TGTGCCATCAGTGAGCGCGTAACTAGCGGGAGTAGATACAATGAGCAGTTCTTC; CDR3aa: CAISERVTSGSRYNEQFF
d_gene: TRBD1; abundance: .; v_gene: TRBV11-1; j_gene: TRBJ2-6; CDR3nt: TGTGCCAGCAGCTTCGGACAGGGGCTTATTGGGGCCAACGTCCTGACTTTC; CDR3aa: CASSFGQGLIGANVLTF
d_gene: TRBD1; abundance: .; v_gene: TRBV9; j_gene: TRBJ1-3; CDR3nt: TGTGCCAGCAGCGTAGCTACGGGACAGGGAAGGGCTGGAAACACCATATATTTT; CDR3aa: CASSVATGQGRAGNTIYF
d_gene: .; abundance: .; v_gene: TRBV11-2; j_gene: TRBJ2-7; CDR3nt: TGTGCCAGCAGCTTAGTTATGGCTAGCGAGCAGTACTTC; CDR3aa: CASSLVMASEQYF
d_gene: TRBD1; abundance: .; v_gene: TRBV5-1; j_gene: TRBJ1-3; CDR3nt: TGCGCCAGCAGCACACAGACAGGGGCCTACTCTGGAAACACCATATATTTT; CDR3aa: CASSTQTGAYSGNTIYF
d_gene: .; abundance: .; v_gene: TRBV6-5; j_gene: TRBJ1-5; CDR3nt: TGTGCCAGCAGTGCGACAGGTAGCAATCAGCCCCAGCATTTT; CDR3aa: CASSATGSNQPQHF
d_gene: TRBD2; abundance: few; v_gene: TRBV19; j_gene: TRBJ2-1; CDR3nt: TGTGCCAGAGGGACTAGCGGATGGAATGAGCAGTTCTTC; CDR3aa: CARGTSGWNEQFF
d_gene: TRBD2; abundance: .; v_gene: TRBV6-5; j_gene: TRBJ2-5; CDR3nt: TGTGCCAGTTCCCGTTGGGGGGGAGACGGAGAGACCCAGTACTTC; CDR3aa: CASSRWGGDGETQYF
d_gene: TRBD2; abundance: once; v_gene: TRBV6-6; j_gene: TRBJ2-5; CDR3nt: TGTGCCAGCAGATCTTCGGGGGGGGGTGCGGAGACCCAGTACTTC; CDR3aa: CASRSSGGGAETQYF
d_gene: .; abundance: few; v_gene: TRBV7-2; j_gene: TRBJ2-5; CDR3nt: TGTGCCAGCAGCTTAACAGGGACTATATCCCAAGAGACCCAGTACTTC; CDR3aa: CASSLTGTISQETQYF
d_gene: .; abundance: once; v_gene: TRBV7-9; j_gene: TRBJ1-2; CDR3nt: TGTTCCAGCAGCTTCGAGGAAGGCGGGCACTATGGCTACACCTTC; CDR3aa: CSSSFEEGGHYGYTF
d_gene: .; abundance: .; v_gene: TRBV5-1; j_gene: TRBJ1-1; CDR3nt: TGCGCCAGCAGCTTGGGGGAAGCGGATAGGACTGAAGCTTTCTTT; CDR3aa: CASSLGEADRTEAFF
d_gene: TRBD1; abundance: .; v_gene: TRBV4-3; j_gene: TRBJ1-3; CDR3nt: TGCGCCAGCAGCCAAGATTTGGACAGGGATGGAAACACCATATATTTT; CDR3aa: CASSQDLDRDGNTIYF
d_gene: TRBD2; abundance: .; v_gene: TRBV19; j_gene: TRBJ2-1; CDR3nt: TGTGCCAGTAGTCGCCCTGGACTAGCGGGAGTCAATGAGCAGTTCTTC; CDR3aa: CASSRPGLAGVNEQFF
d_gene: .; abundance: once; v_gene: TRBV7-6; j_gene: TRBJ1-3; CDR3nt: TGTGCCAGCAGCTTCGGGGAGGCTGGAAACACCATATATTTT; CDR3aa: CASSFGEAGNTIYF
d_gene: .; abundance: once; v_gene: TRBV5-1; j_gene: TRBJ2-5; CDR3nt: TGCGCCAGCAGCCGCGCGGCTAGCATCAACCAAGAGACCCAGTACTTC; CDR3aa: CASSRAASINQETQYF